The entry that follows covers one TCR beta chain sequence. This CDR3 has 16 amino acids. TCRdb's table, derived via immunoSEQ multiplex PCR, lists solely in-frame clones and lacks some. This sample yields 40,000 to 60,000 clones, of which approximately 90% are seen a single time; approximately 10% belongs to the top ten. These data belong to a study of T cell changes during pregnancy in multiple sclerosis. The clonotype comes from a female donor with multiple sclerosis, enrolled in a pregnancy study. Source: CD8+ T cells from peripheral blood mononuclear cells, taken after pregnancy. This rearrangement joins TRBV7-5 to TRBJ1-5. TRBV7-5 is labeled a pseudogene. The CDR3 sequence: CARSPAQADRSEPQHF. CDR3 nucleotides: TGTGCCAGAAGCCCCGCCCAAGCGGACCGGAGTGAGCCCCAGCATTTT.